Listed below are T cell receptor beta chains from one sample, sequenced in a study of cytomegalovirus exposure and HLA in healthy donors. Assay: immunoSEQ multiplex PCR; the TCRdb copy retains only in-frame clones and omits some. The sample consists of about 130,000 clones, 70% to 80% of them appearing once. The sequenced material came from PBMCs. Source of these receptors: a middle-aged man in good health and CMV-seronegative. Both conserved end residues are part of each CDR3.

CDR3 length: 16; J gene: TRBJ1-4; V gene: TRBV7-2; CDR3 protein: CASSPRDSPTNEKLFF
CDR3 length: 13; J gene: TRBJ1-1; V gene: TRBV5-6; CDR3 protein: CASSSDRGVEAFF
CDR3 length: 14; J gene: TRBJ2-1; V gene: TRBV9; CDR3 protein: CASSVLGQNNEQFF
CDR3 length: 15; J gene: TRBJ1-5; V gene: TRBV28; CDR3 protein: CASSLRSGLHQPQHF
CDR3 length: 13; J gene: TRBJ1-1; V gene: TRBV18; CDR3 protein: CASSPELGGEAFF
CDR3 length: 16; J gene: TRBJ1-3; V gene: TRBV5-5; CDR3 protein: CASSLPPGIAGNTIYF
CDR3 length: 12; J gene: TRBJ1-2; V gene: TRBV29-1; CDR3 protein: CSAHAGLYGYTF
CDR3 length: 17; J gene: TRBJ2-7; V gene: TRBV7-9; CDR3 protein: CASSFPTKTGPFYEQYF
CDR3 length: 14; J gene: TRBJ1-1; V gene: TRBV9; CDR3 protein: CASSASGMNTEAFF
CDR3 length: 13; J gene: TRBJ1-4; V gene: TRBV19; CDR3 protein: CASKTGEQEKLFF
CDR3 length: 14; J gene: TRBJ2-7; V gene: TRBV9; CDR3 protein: CASSRQGASREQYF
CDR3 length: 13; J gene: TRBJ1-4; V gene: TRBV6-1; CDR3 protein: CASSPRGNEKLFF
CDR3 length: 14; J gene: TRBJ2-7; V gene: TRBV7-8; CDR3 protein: CASSTNRDSYEQYF
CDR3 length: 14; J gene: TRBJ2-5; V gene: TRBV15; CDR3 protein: CATSRGHGQETQYF
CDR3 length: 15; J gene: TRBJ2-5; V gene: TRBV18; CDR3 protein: CASSPAQGSQETQYF
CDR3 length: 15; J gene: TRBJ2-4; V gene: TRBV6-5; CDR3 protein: CASSSSGGAKNSQYF
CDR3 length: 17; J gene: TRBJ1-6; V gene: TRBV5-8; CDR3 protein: CASSLGQRNSYNSPLHF
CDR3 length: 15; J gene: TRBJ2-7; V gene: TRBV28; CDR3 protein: CASSLPGGSSYEQYF
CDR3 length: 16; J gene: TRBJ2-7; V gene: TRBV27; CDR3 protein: CASSPSIDRITYEQYF
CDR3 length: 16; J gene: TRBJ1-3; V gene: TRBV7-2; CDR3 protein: CASSFGTGGLGNTIYF
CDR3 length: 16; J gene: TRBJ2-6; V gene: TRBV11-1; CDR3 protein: CASSLTGESGANVLTF
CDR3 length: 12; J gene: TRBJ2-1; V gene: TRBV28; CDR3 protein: CGTGTERVEQFF
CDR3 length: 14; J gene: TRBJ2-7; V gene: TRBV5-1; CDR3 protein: CASSKDRGHDEQYF